The rows below give T cell receptor beta chains drawn from one sample of a study of OX40 agonist ivuxolimab in advanced cancers. Profiled with immunoSEQ multiplex PCR; TCRdb holds only in-frame clones, not every one. The sample includes roughly 70,000 clones, 85% of them seen just once. The sequenced sample was CD4+ or CD8+ T cells sorted from blood, obtained in a trial of the OX40 agonist ivuxolimab. The receptor set was obtained from an adult with an advanced solid tumor such as melanoma, head and neck, liver or kidney cancer. CDR3s include the opening cysteine and the closing phenylalanine or tryptophan. A D gene is named only where the DNA matches it firmly. Clone size appears in some rows only: once, few, many, or a class for an expanded clone.

d_call j_call clone_size v_call cdr3_nt cdr3_aa
TRBD1 TRBJ2-6 few TRBV7-2 TGTGCCAGCAGCTCGGCCGGGACAGCCGCCTCTGGGGCCAACGTCCTGACTTTC CASSSAGTAASGANVLTF
TRBD2 TRBJ2-2 NA TRBV10-2 TGCGCCAGTCGAACGGGAGGAGGGGGGGAGCTGTTTTTT CASRTGGGGELFF
TRBD1 TRBJ2-2 NA TRBV18 TGTGCCAGCTCCCCGGGACAGGGGAGAACCGGGGAGCTGTTTTTT CASSPGQGRTGELFF
NA TRBJ1-3 NA TRBV7-2 TGTGCCAGCAGCCAGGGTCCCAGCCCTGGAAACACCATATATTTT CASSQGPSPGNTIYF
NA TRBJ2-3 NA TRBV4-3 TGCGCCAGCAGCCTCCGGGTTGATGGGGACCTGTCCACAGATACGCAGTATTTT CASSLRVDGDLSTDTQYF
NA TRBJ1-1 NA TRBV10-3 TGTGCCATCAGTGAGCCTTTGAGGGCTGAAGCTTTCTTT CAISEPLRAEAFF
TRBD1 TRBJ1-3 NA TRBV7-2 TGTGCCAGCAGCCATTCCTACAGGGGAGGAAACACCATATATTTT CASSHSYRGGNTIYF
NA TRBJ1-1 NA TRBV5-1 TGCGCCAGCAGCCACTCTGACCGGTACACTGAAGCTTTCTTT CASSHSDRYTEAFF
TRBD1 TRBJ1-3 NA TRBV7-9 TGTGCCAGCAGCTCGTGGACAGGGGACGGAAACACCATATATTTT CASSSWTGDGNTIYF
TRBD1 TRBJ1-2 few TRBV10-3 TGTGCCATCAGTGGAGGGACAGGGGACTATGGCTACACCTTC CAISGGTGDYGYTF
NA TRBJ1-1 NA TRBV7-2 TGTGCCAGCAGCTTAGATCTCCTGAACACTGAAGCTTTCTTT CASSLDLLNTEAFF
NA TRBJ2-5 NA TRBV9 TGTGCCAGCAGCGTAGTGGGGGGCCAGGAGACCCAGTACTTC CASSVVGGQETQYF
TRBD1 TRBJ2-2 NA TRBV6-5 TGTGCCAGCAGTAAACAGGGGGTCGGGGTGTTTTTT CASSKQGVGVFF
NA TRBJ1-5 few TRBV12-5 TGTGCTAGTAATCTCGGGGACCGGCCGCGTCAGCCCCAGCATTTT CASNLGDRPRQPQHF
TRBD1 TRBJ1-5 NA TRBV5-1 TGCGCCAGCAGCCCGGGACAGGGCTTGCAGCCCCAGCATTTT CASSPGQGLQPQHF
NA TRBJ2-7 NA TRBV6-5 TGTGCCAGCAGACCGGGACGCATCTCCTACGAGCAGTACTTC CASRPGRISYEQYF
TRBD1 TRBJ2-3 NA TRBV27 TGTGCCAGCAGGAGCGGACAGGGACGGAGAGATACGCAGTATTTT CASRSGQGRRDTQYF
NA TRBJ1-1 NA TRBV7-2 TGTGCCAGCAGCTCGACCTCGAACACTGAAGCTTTCTTT CASSSTSNTEAFF
TRBD2 TRBJ2-1 NA TRBV2 TGTGCCAGCAGTCCTCGGCGGGGGGAGCAGTTCTTC CASSPRRGEQFF
TRBD2 TRBJ2-7 NA TRBV7-9 TGTGCCAGCAGCTTTTTAACAGCCGGGCGGGGGGCCGGGGAGCAGTACTTC CASSFLTAGRGAGEQYF
NA TRBJ2-5 NA TRBV6-5 TGTGCCAGCAGTTCCATCGACACCCAAGAGACCCAGTACTTC CASSSIDTQETQYF
TRBD1 TRBJ1-1 NA TRBV7-2 TGTGCCAGCAGCACTTCCGGGACAGGGGGCTCTGAAGCTTTCTTT CASSTSGTGGSEAFF
NA TRBJ1-5 NA TRBV7-8 TGTGCCAGCAGTCCAACAGGGAGACAGCCCCAGCATTTT CASSPTGRQPQHF
NA TRBJ1-5 NA TRBV12-5 TGTGCTAGTGGTTTGGTAAGGGATGGGGAAGGGTATAGCAATCAGCCCCAGCATTTT CASGLVRDGEGYSNQPQHF
TRBD1 TRBJ1-1 NA TRBV4-3 TGCGCCAGCAGCCAATGGGACAGGGGGTCAACTGAAGCTTTCTTT CASSQWDRGSTEAFF
NA TRBJ2-2 NA TRBV9 TGTGCCAGCAGCGTAGCCAGGGGGAACACCGGGGAGCTGTTTTTT CASSVARGNTGELFF